This entry lists 19 T cell receptor beta chains sequenced from one sample in a study of cytomegalovirus exposure and HLA in healthy donors. Use of 60 Vbeta and 13 Jbeta primers characterized the PCR. The data were produced by immunoSEQ multiplex PCR, yet TCRdb's version contains in-frame clones alone and is incomplete. The sample carries approximately 260,000 clones, roughly four fifths recorded once. Sample: PBMCs. Every receptor here comes from a woman aged 35 to 49 in good health and CMV-seropositive.

This clone was seen a single time. The CDR3 nucleotides are TGTGCCAGCAGCGTAGGGGGTAGCGGGAGGTTCGGGACCGGGGAGCTGTTTTTT. It codes for CASSVGGSGRFGTGELFF. The genes are TRBV9 and TRBJ2-2; 10 nucleotides align to TRBD2. This CDR3 region has 18 residues. Germline loops: CDR1 SGDLS, CDR2 YYNGEE. V was clipped by 0 bases and J by 5 bases; unmatched bases: 10.

The chain combines TRBV28 with TRBJ2-5, with TRBD1 identical over 7 bases. V shed 5 bases, J shed 5 bases, and the junction held 8 bases outside the gene matches. The CDR3 is 14 residues long. Germline V gene data show CDR1 as MDHEN and CDR2 as SYDVKM. The CDR3 DNA reads TGTGCCAGCAGTAAACCACAGGGGTGGGAGACCCAGTACTTC. Protein: CASSKPQGWETQYF. Supplemented by reference TRBV28 and TRBJ2-5, the full variable domain reads DVKVTQSSRYLVKRTGEKVFLECVQDMDHENMFWYRQDPGLGLRLIYFSYDVKMKEKGDIPEGYSVSREKKERFSLILESASTNQTSMYLCASSKPQGWETQYFGPGTRLLVL.

The genes are TRBV4-1 and TRBJ2-7, with D possibly matching TRBD2 (5 bases). The CDR3 sequence is 13 residues long. V was trimmed by 1 base and J by 5 bases, leaving 9 bases between them. Germline-derived CDR1 and CDR2 are MGHRA and YSYEKL. CDR3 in amino acids: CASSQGAGDEQYF. DNA of the CDR3: TGCGCCAGCAGCCAAGGGGCCGGGGACGAGCAGTACTTC.

The V gene is TRBV5-6, the J gene TRBJ1-1; no firm D call. CDR3 length: 11 residues. Germline assignment: CDR1 SGHDT and CDR2 YYEEEE. V was pared by 6 bases and J by 9 bases, with 12 bases between. The CDR3 here is CASTLRGQAFF. The CDR3 DNA follows: TGTGCCAGCACCCTGAGAGGGCAAGCTTTCTTT.

The chain's CDR3 is CSARTGETEAFF. As DNA, the CDR3 is TGCAGCGCTAGGACAGGGGAAACTGAAGCTTTCTTT. The chain carries TRBV29-1 and TRBJ1-1, with 9 bases aligning to TRBD1. CDR1 SQVTM and CDR2 ANQGSEA come from the germline V gene. V lost 7 bases, J lost 5 bases, and 5 bases stayed unmatched. This CDR3 spans 12 amino acids.

The gene calls are TRBV5-1 and TRBJ2-7, with D maybe TRBD1 (6 bases). V was cut by 3 bases and J by 2 bases, with 12 bases left in between. Germline V gives CDR1 SGHRS, CDR2 YFSETQ. The CDR3 length is 14 residues. CDR3 loop: CASSSGVLAYEQYF. DNA for the CDR3: TGCGCCAGCAGCTCAGGGGTCCTAGCCTACGAGCAGTACTTC.

The rearrangement uses TRBV11-3 and TRBJ2-5; 9 nucleotides line up with TRBD1. The J call may be in error: the DNA end matches TRBJ2-7 better. Germline lookup yields CDR1 SGHNT and CDR2 YENEEA. CDR3 size: 13 residues. CDR3 protein: CASSRGQGYEQYF. CDR3 bases: TGTGCCAGCAGCCGGGGACAGGGCTACGAGCAGTACTTC.

Here the CDR3 DNA reads TGTGCCAGCAGCCACGGGGAGAACACTGAAGCTTTCTTT. Translating it yields CASSHGENTEAFF. The chain is built from TRBV11-2 and TRBJ1-1, with D uncertain. Germline V gene data show CDR1 as SGHAT and CDR2 as FQNNGV. Trimming took 5 bases from V and 1 from J, leaving 8 bases between them. CDR3 size: 13 residues. Looking up the rest from reference TRBV11-2 and TRBJ1-1 gives the full variable domain: EAGVAQSPRYKIIEKRQSVAFWCNPISGHATLYWYQQILGQGPKLLIQFQNNGVVDDSQLPKDRFSAERLKGVDSTLKIQPAKLEDSAVYLCASSHGENTEAFFGQGTRLTVV.

The chain couples TRBV5-1 to TRBJ2-1; 8 bases match TRBD2. The V segment lost 3 bases and the J segment 0 bases; nucleotides outside the gene matches: 11. The CDR3 is 18 amino acids. CDR1 is SGHRS, CDR2 YFSETQ, per germline. CDR3: CASSSGLGTSLSYNEQFF. The CDR3 DNA reads as TGCGCCAGCAGCTCGGGACTAGGAACAAGCCTCTCCTACAATGAGCAGTTCTTC.

This chain uses TRBV30 with TRBJ2-3; tentatively, D is TRBD2 (5 bases). V was clipped by 4 bases and J by 3 bases, with 20 bases between them. Germline values: CDR1 GTSNPN, CDR2 SVGIG (reference sequence). CDR3 length: 16 amino acids. The DNA for the CDR3 is TGTGCCTGGAAAAGGCCTAGCAGACCGAGTACAGATACGCAGTATTTT. Protein sequence: CAWKRPSRPSTDTQYF. Full variable domain (missing parts from reference TRBV30 and TRBJ2-3): SQTIHQWPATLVQPVGSPLSLECTVEGTSNPNLYWYRQAAGRGLQLLFYSVGIGQISSEVPQNLSASRPQDRQFILSSKKLLLSDSGFYLCAWKRPSRPSTDTQYFGPGTRLTVL.

The V gene is TRBV12-5, the J gene TRBJ1-5, with TRBD1 identical over 9 bases. The trim removed 5 bases at V and 5 bases at J, leaving 16 bases unmatched. The CDR3 spans 18 residues. Germline CDR1 is LGHNT and CDR2 is FRNRAP. The chain's CDR3 is CASGLQLTGQGWYQPQHF. For the CDR3, the DNA is TGTGCTAGTGGTCTACAACTTACGGGACAGGGTTGGTATCAGCCCCAGCATTTT.

The chain employs TRBV2 and TRBJ2-7; D unclear. Germline V gene sequence: CDR1 SNHLY, CDR2 FYNNEI. V dropped 6 bases and J dropped 4 bases, with 16 bases sitting between them. The CDR3 has 14 amino acids. This chain's CDR3 is CASSLSLSIYEQYF. Here the CDR3 DNA reads TGTGCCAGCAGCCTTAGCTTATCCATTTACGAGCAGTACTTC.

The CDR3 DNA reads as TGTGCCAGCATACTGTTCACTTCTGGGGCCAACGTCCTGACTTTC. Translation: CASILFTSGANVLTF. This chain links TRBV2 with TRBJ2-6; D is unclear. The CDR3 is 15 residues long. Germline V lookup: CDR1 SNHLY, CDR2 FYNNEI. V lost 7 bases and J 1 base, leaving 11 bases between the germline ends.

The chain carries TRBV7-2 and TRBJ2-1, with 12 bases identical to TRBD2. Germline V gives CDR1 SGHTA, CDR2 FQGNSA. CDR3 length: 15 amino acids. Losses at the gene ends were 1 base for V and 7 bases for J; bases not matched to a gene: 2. The CDR3 here is CASSLELAGGNEQFF. CDR3 sequence (DNA): TGTGCCAGCAGCTTAGAACTAGCGGGAGGTAATGAGCAGTTCTTC. The full variable domain, rest sourced from reference TRBV7-2 and TRBJ2-1, is GAGVSQSPSNKVTEKGKDVELRCDPISGHTALYWYRQSLGQGLEFLIYFQGNSAPDKSGLPSDRFSAERTGGSVSTLTIQRTQQEDSAVYLCASSLELAGGNEQFFGPGTRLTVL.

This chain joins TRBV14 and TRBJ1-2, with D possibly TRBD1 on 6 matching bases. The V end was cut by 4 bases, the J end by 4 bases, with 13 bases between. CDR3 length: 14 residues. Germline V lookup: CDR1 SGHDN, CDR2 FVKESK. CDR3 DNA sequence: TGTGCCAGCAGCCCGACCGTAGGGGGCTATGGCTACACCTTC. This translates into CASSPTVGGYGYTF.

This clone has only one observation. This chain links TRBV6-4 with TRBJ2-3, with TRBD2 identical over 11 bases. Trimming cost V 5 bases and J 3 bases; bases outside gene matches: 4. The length of the CDR3 is 15 residues. CDR1 is MRHNA and CDR2 is SNTAGT in the germline V gene. The CDR3 loop reads CASSPLAGGTDTQYF. The CDR3 DNA reads as TGTGCCAGCAGTCCCCTAGCGGGAGGAACAGATACGCAGTATTTT.

This chain connects TRBV30 to TRBJ1-1; D unclear. Between the trimmed V and J ends, which lost 7 bases and 4 bases, there was a span of 19 bases. Germline V gives CDR1 GTSNPN, CDR2 SVGIG (reference sequence). The CDR3 consists of 14 residues. The CDR3 protein is CALRADHGSTEAFF. CDR3 DNA sequence: TGTGCCTTACGGGCCGACCACGGGAGCACTGAAGCTTTCTTT.

The chain carries TRBV27 and TRBJ2-7; TRBD2 aligns across 8 bases. This CDR3 region has 14 residues. V gave up 5 bases and J gave up 4 bases; unmatched junction bases: 7. The germline gives CDR1 MNHEY, CDR2 SMNVEV (reference sequence). CDR3 protein: CASSERGLVYEQYF. The CDR3 DNA follows: TGTGCCAGCAGTGAGCGGGGGCTGGTTTACGAGCAGTACTTC.

The rearrangement links TRBV11-3 to TRBJ1-2; D is possibly TRBD1 (5 bases). This CDR3 has 17 residues. Trimming cost V 5 bases and J 1 base, with 20 bases left between them. The germline CDR1 and CDR2 sequences are SGHNT and YENEEA. The DNA for the CDR3 is TGTGCCAGCAGCCCTCACTTCGACGGGGGGAGTAACTATGGCTACACCTTC. Its protein product is CASSPHFDGGSNYGYTF.